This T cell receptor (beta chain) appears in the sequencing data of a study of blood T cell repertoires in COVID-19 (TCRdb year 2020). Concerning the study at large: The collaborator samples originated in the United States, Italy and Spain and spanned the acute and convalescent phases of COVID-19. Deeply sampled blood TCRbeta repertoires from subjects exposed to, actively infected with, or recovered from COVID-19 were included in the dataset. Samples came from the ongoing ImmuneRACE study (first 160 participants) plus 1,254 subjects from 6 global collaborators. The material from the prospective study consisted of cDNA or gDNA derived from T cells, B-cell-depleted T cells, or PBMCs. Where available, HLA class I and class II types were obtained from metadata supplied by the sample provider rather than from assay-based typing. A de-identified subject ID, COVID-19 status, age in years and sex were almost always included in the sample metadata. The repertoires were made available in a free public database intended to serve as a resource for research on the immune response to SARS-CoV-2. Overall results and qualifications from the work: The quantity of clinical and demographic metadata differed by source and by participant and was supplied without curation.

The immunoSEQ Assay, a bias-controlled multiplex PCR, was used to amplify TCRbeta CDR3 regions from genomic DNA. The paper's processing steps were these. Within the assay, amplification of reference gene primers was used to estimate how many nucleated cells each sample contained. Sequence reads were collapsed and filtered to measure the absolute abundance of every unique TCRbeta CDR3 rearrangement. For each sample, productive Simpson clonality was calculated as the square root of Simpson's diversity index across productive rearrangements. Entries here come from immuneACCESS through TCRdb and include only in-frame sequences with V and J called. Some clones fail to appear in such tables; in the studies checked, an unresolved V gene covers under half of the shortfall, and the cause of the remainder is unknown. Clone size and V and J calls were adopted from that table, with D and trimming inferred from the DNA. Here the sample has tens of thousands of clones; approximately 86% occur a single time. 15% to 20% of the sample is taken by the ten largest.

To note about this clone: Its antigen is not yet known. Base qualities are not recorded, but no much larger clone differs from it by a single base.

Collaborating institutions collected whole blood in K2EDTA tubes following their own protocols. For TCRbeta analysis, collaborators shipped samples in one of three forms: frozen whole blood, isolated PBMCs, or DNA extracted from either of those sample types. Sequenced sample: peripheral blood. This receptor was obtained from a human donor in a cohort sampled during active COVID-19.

The DNA is as follows: TGTGCCAGTAGTATGGGGGGAGGGCCCATTGACGAGCAGTACTTC. Its translation is CASSMGGGPIDEQYF. The chain couples TRBV19 to TRBJ2-7; 7 bases in the junction line up with TRBD2. The germline V gene (reference sequence) gives CDR1 as LNHDA and CDR2 as SQIVND. V trim: 3 bases; J trim: 5 bases; unmatched bases: 10. The CDR3, cysteine through phenylalanine, is 15 amino acids long. This entry keeps only the CDR3 DNA: 45 bases, framed from base 1.